This TCR beta chain was sequenced for a study of cytomegalovirus exposure and HLA in healthy donors. Amplification used 60 Vbeta primers and 13 Jbeta primers. Only in-frame clones appear in the TCRdb table, and some are missing; sequencing was by immunoSEQ multiplex PCR. Of about 140,000 clones listed, around 82% are singletons. The CDR3 runs 13 residues. The germline gives CDR1 SGHTA, CDR2 FQGNSA. Trimming left V 1 base short and J 6 bases short, with 7 bases between. The donors gave bone marrow, and they were healthy. Study-wide results and limits: In a later analysis, at a false discovery rate of 0.05, about 17,000 TCR beta sequences matched HLA alleles. It has been reported that TCR beta sequences accurately predicted the HLA-A and HLA-B alleles of most subjects. Presence/absence analysis assumed near-uniform sequencing depth across donors.

On this clone itself: Its specificity is not known.

The receptor was isolated from a female donor in good health and CMV-seronegative. The sequenced sample was PBMCs. The chain combines TRBV7-2 with TRBJ1-5, with D unclear. The CDR3 DNA is TGTGCCAGCAGCTTAGACCGGGGTCAGCCCCAGCATTTT. Translated: CASSLDRGQPQHF.